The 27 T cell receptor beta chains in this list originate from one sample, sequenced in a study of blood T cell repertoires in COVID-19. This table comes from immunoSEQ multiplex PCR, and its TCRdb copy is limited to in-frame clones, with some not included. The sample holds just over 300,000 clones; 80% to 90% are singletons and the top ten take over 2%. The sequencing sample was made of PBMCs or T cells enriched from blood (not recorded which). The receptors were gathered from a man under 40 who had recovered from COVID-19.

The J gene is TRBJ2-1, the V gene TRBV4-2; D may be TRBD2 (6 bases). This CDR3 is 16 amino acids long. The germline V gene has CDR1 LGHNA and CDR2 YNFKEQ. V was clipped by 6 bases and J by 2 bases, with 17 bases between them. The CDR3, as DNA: TGTGCCAGCAGATATCTAGCGAGGGGAACCTACAATGAGCAGTTCTTC. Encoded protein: CASRYLARGTYNEQFF.

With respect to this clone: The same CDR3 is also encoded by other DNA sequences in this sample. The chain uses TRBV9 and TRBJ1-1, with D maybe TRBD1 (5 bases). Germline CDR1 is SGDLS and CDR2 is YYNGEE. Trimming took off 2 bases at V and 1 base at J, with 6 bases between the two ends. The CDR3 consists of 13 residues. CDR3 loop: CASSVQGNTEAFF. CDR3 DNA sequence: TGTGCCAGCAGCGTTCAGGGGAACACTGAAGCTTTCTTT. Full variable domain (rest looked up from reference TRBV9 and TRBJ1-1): DSGVTQTPKHLITATGQRVTLRCSPRSGDLSVYWYQQSLDQGLQFLIQYYNGEERAKGNILERFSAQQFPDLHSELNLSSLELGDSALYFCASSVQGNTEAFFGQGTRLTVV.

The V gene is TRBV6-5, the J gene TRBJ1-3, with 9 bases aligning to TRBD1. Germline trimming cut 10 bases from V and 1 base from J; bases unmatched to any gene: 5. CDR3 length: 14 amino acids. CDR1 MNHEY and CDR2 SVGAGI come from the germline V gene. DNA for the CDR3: TGTGCCATTACAGGGGGCATGTCTGGAAACACCATATATTTT. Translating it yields CAITGGMSGNTIYF.

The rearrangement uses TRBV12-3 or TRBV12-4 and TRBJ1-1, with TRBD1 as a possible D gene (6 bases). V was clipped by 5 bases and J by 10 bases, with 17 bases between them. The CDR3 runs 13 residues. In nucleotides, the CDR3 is TGTGCCAGCAGTGCAGGCGGGGGCTTGGTAGCTTTCTTT. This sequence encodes CASSAGGGLVAFF.

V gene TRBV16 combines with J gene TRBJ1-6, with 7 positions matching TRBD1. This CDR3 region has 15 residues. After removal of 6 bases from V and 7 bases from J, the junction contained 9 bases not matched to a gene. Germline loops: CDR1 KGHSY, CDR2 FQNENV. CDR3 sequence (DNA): TGTGCCAGCAGGGAGGAGGGGGCCGCAAATTCACCCCTCCACTTT. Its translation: CASREEGAANSPLHF.

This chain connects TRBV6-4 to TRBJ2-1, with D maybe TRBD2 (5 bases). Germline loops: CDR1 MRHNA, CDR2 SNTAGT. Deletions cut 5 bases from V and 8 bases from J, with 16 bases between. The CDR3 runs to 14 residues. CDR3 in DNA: TGTGCCAGCAGTCCTGGGGTAGGGAGCGATGAGCAGTTCTTC. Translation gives CASSPGVGSDEQFF.

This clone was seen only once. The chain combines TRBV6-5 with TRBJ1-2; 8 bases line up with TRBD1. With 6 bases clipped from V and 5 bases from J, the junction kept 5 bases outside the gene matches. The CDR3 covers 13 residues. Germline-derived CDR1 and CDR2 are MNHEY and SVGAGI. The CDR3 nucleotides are TGTGCCAGCAGCGCGACAGGGGCGTATGGCTACACCTTC. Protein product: CASSATGAYGYTF.

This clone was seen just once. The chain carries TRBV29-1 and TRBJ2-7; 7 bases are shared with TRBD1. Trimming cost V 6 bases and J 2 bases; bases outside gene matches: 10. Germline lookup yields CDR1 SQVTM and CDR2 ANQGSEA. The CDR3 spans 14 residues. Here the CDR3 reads CSVPRGQNPYEQYF. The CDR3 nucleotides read TGCAGCGTACCGAGGGGACAGAATCCCTACGAGCAGTACTTC.

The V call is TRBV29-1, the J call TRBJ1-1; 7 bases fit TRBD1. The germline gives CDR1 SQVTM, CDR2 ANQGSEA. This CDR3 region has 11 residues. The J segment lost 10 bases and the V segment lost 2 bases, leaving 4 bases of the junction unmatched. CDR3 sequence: CSVESTGRAFF. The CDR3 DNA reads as TGCAGCGTTGAATCGACAGGGAGAGCTTTCTTT.

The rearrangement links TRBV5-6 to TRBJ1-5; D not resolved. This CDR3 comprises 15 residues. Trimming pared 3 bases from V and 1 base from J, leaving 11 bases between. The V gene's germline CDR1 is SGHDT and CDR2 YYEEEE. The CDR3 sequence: CASSSAAGSNQPQHF. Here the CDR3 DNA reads TGTGCCAGCAGCTCTGCAGCGGGGAGCAATCAGCCCCAGCATTTT.

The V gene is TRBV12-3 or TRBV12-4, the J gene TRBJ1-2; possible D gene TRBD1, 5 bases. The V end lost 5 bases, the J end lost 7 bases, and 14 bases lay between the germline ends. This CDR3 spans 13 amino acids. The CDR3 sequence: CASSVTASGGYTF. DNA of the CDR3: TGTGCCAGCAGTGTGACAGCGTCGGGTGGCTACACCTTC.

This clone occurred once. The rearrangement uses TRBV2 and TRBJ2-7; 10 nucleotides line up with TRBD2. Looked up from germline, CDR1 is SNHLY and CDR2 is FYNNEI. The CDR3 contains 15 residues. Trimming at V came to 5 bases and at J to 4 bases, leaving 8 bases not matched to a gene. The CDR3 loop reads CASSQSRAGGYEQYF. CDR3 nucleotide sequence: TGTGCCAGCAGTCAATCCAGAGCGGGGGGGTACGAGCAGTACTTC.

CDR3 amino acids: CASSQDQGVNYGYTF. CDR3 nucleotide sequence: TGTGCCAGCAGCCAAGATCAGGGGGTGAACTATGGCTACACCTTC. J is TRBJ1-2 and V is TRBV4-2, with 7 bases identical to TRBD1. J was trimmed by 2 bases and V by 0 bases; bases with no gene match: 3. Germline values: CDR1 LGHNA, CDR2 YNFKEQ. The CDR3 is 15 amino acids.

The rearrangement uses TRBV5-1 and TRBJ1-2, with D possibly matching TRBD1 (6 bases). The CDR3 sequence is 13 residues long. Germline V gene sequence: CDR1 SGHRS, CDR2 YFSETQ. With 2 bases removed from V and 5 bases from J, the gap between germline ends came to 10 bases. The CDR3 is CASSFDGQYGYTF. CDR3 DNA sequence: TGCGCCAGCAGCTTTGATGGACAGTATGGCTACACCTTC.

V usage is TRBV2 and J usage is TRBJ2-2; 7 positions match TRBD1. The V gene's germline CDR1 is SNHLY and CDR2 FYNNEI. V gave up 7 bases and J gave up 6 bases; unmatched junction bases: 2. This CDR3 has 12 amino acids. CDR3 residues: CASTQGAGELFF. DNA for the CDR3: TGTGCCAGCACCCAGGGGGCCGGGGAGCTGTTTTTT.

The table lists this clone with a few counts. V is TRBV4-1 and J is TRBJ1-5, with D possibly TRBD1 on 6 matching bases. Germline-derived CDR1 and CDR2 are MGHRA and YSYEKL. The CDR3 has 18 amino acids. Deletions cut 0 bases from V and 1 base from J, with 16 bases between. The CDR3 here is CASSQDTGTLWSNQPQHF. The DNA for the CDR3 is TGCGCCAGCAGCCAAGACACAGGGACCCTTTGGAGCAATCAGCCCCAGCATTTT.

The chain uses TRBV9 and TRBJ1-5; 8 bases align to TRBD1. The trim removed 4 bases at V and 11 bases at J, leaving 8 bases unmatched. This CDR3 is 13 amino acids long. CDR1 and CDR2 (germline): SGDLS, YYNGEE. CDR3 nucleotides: TGTGCCAGCAGCCCCTCGGACAGGGCGGCCCAGCATTTT. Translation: CASSPSDRAAQHF.

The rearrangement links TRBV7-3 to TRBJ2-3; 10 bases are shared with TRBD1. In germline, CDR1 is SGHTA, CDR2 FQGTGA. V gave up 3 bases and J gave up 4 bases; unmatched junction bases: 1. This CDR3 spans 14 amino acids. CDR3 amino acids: CASSLGQGSDTQYF. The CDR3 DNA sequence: TGTGCCAGCAGCTTGGGACAGGGGTCAGATACGCAGTATTTT.

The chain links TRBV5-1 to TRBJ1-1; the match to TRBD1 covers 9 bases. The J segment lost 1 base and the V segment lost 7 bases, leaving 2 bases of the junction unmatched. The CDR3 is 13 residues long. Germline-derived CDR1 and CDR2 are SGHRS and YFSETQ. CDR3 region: CASEGQGNTEAFF. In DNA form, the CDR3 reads TGCGCCAGCGAGGGACAGGGGAACACTGAAGCTTTCTTT.

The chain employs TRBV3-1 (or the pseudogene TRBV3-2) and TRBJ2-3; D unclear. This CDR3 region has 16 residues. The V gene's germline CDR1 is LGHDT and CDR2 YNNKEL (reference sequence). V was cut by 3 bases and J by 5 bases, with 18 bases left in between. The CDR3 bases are TGTGCCAGCAGCCAGGCCGCCGGGTTCGTTATAGATACGCAGTATTTT. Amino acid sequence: CASSQAAGFVIDTQYF.

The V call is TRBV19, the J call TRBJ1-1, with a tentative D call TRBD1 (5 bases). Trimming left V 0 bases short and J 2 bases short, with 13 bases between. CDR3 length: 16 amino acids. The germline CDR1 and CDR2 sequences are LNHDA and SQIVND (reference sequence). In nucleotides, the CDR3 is TGTGCCAGTAGTATAGATTTCGGGGGAACTAACACTGAAGCTTTCTTT. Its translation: CASSIDFGGTNTEAFF.

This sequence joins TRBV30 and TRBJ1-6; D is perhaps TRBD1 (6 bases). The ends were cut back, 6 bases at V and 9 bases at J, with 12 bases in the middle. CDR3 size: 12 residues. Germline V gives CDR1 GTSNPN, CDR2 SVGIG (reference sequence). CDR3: CACNTGSSPLHF. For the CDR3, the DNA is TGTGCCTGTAATACAGGGAGTTCACCCCTCCACTTT.

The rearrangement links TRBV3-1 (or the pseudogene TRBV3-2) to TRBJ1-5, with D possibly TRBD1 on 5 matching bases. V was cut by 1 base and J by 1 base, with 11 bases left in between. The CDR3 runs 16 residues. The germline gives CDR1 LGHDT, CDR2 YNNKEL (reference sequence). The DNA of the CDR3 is TGTGCCAGCAGCCAAGGAATAGGGGAAAGCAATCAGCCCCAGCATTTT. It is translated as CASSQGIGESNQPQHF.

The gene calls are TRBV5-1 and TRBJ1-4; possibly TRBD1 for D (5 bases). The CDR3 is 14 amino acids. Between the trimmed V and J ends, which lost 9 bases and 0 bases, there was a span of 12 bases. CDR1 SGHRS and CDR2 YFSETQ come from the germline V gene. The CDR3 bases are TGCGCCACCGCTCCAGGGACAACTAATGAAAAACTGTTTTTT. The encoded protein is CATAPGTTNEKLFF.

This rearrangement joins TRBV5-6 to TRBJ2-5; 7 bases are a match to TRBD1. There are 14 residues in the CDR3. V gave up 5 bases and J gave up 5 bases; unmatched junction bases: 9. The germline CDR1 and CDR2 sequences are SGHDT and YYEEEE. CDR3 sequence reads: CASSQTGRAETQYF. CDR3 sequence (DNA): TGTGCCAGCAGTCAGACAGGGAGAGCGGAGACCCAGTACTTC.

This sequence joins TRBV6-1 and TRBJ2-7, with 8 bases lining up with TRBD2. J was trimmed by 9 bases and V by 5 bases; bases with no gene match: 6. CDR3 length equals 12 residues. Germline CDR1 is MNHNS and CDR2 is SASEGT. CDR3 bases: TGTGCCAGCAGTTCCGGGGGGGCGGTGCAGTACTTC. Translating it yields CASSSGGAVQYF.

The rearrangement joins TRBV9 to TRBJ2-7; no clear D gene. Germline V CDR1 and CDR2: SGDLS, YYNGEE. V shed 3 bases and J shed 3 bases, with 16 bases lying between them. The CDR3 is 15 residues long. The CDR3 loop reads CASSASAATNYEQYF. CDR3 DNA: TGTGCCAGCAGCGCTTCGGCAGCGACCAACTACGAGCAGTACTTC.